Listed here are 18 T cell receptor beta chains from one sample, sequenced in a study of monozygotic twins with inflammatory bowel disease. TCRdb re-called the 5' RACE reads; every CDR3 protein appears as one record, without DNA. The table for this sample gives some 400,000 distinct CDR3 sequences. The sample comprised blood. The receptors were sampled from a human donor with ulcerative colitis or Crohn's disease, or a healthy co-twin of an affected twin (not recorded which).

V is TRBV4-3 and J is TRBJ1-2. The length of the CDR3 is 13 residues. The germline V gene encodes CDR1 LGHNA and CDR2 YSLEER. The CDR3 sequence: CASSQDFGDGYTF.

The V gene is TRBV4-1, the J gene TRBJ2-7; with no DNA, the TCRdb D assignment of TRBD1 cannot be verified. CDR3 length: 13 residues. Germline CDR1 is MGHRA and CDR2 is YSYEKL. CDR3 protein: CASSAGAGSEQYF.

The V and J genes are TRBV24-1 and TRBJ2-7; the TCRdb D gene call, TRBD2, has no DNA to confirm it. The CDR3 totals 16 residues. Germline CDR1 reads KGHDR; CDR2 reads SFDVKD. The CDR3 is CATSDLGASGMFRQYF.

This chain links TRBV5-1 with TRBJ2-1; TCRdb's D call, TRBD2, is unchecked because there is no DNA. This CDR3 is 16 amino acids long. Germline lookup yields CDR1 SGHRS and CDR2 YFSETQ. The CDR3 spells CASSLAGTSSPNEQFF.

This chain links TRBV5-1 with TRBJ1-1. The germline V gene encodes CDR1 SGHRS and CDR2 YFSETQ. The CDR3 consists of 15 residues. CDR3 loop: CASSLLAGGGTEAFF.

The rearrangement joins TRBV7-2 to TRBJ2-3; the D call from TCRdb, TRBD1, cannot be confirmed without DNA. The CDR3 loop spans 18 amino acids. Germline CDR1 reads SGHTA; CDR2 reads FQGNSA. The CDR3 reads CASSLADAGTDSTDTQYF. Based on the CDR3 plus reference TRBV7-2 and TRBJ2-3, the full variable domain is GAGVSQSPSNKVTEKGKDVELRCDPISGHTALYWYRQSLGQGLEFLIYFQGNSAPDKSGLPSDRFSAERTGGSVSTLTIQRTQQEDSAVYLCASSLADAGTDSTDTQYFGPGTRLTVL.

J is TRBJ1-1 and V is TRBV6-1; the TCRdb call, TRBD1, lacks DNA for checking. CDR3 length equals 15 residues. Germline CDR1 and CDR2: MNHNS and SASEGT. The CDR3 sequence: CASRLQGFMNTEAFF.

The rearrangement links TRBV20-1 to TRBJ2-5. Germline CDR1 reads DFQATT; CDR2 reads SNEGSKA (reference sequence). The CDR3 totals 12 residues. The CDR3 loop reads CSAYGDKETQYF.

This chain uses TRBV7-2 with TRBJ2-5; without DNA, the TCRdb call of TRBD2 cannot be checked. The CDR3 is made up of 14 amino acids. Looked up from germline, CDR1 is SGHTA and CDR2 is FQGNSA. CDR3 sequence: CASSLFGGKETQYF. Variable domain in full (rest from reference TRBV7-2 and TRBJ2-5): GAGVSQSPSNKVTEKGKDVELRCDPISGHTALYWYRQSLGQGLEFLIYFQGNSAPDKSGLPSDRFSAERTGGSVSTLTIQRTQQEDSAVYLCASSLFGGKETQYFGPGTRLLVL.

This chain connects TRBV20-1 to TRBJ1-5; there is no DNA to check the TCRdb D call of TRBD1. CDR1 and CDR2 from the germline V gene are DFQATT and SNEGSKA (reference sequence). This CDR3 is built from 14 residues. This chain's CDR3 is CSASPGTGVQPQHF.

The chain recombines TRBV6-5 with TRBJ1-2; TCRdb outputs TRBD1, but without DNA this stays unchecked. CDR1 MNHEY and CDR2 SVGAGI come from the germline V gene. The CDR3 runs to 16 residues. CDR3 residues: CASSSIQGATPYGYTF.

CDR3 in amino acids: CMRRTGEGQPQHF. The J gene is TRBJ1-5, the V gene TRBV29-1; TCRdb names TRBD1, which stays unverified in the absence of DNA. The length of the CDR3 is 13 residues. CDR1 and CDR2 (germline): SQVTM, ANQGSEA.

This sequence joins TRBV6-2 or TRBV6-3 and TRBJ2-2; TCRdb's D gene call, TRBD1, goes unchecked for lack of DNA. CDR1 MNHEY and CDR2 SVGEGT come from the germline V gene. The length of the CDR3 is 16 residues. CDR3: CASSYAGGASTGELFF.

This rearrangement joins TRBV20-1 to TRBJ2-2; TCRdb reports TRBD1, a call that lacks DNA to check it against. Germline values: CDR1 DFQATT, CDR2 SNEGSKA (reference sequence). This CDR3 contains 13 residues. CDR3 in amino acids: CSASRGVTGELFF.

The V gene is TRBV5-4, the J gene TRBJ2-1; the D call from TCRdb, TRBD2, cannot be confirmed without DNA. The V gene's germline CDR1 is SGHNT and CDR2 YYREEE (reference sequence). The CDR3 has 15 residues. CDR3: CASRATSGSRNEQFF.

The V call is TRBV5-1, the J call TRBJ1-1. The CDR3 runs to 15 residues. Germline V gene data show CDR1 as SGHRS and CDR2 as YFSETQ. The CDR3 here is CASSLTAGLNTEAFF.

The V gene is TRBV7-2, the J gene TRBJ1-6. The CDR3 has 14 amino acids. Germline CDR1 and CDR2: SGHTA and FQGNSA. CDR3: CASSLIRGLSPLHF.

The rearrangement links TRBV5-1 to TRBJ2-7; TCRdb calls TRBD1, which cannot be checked without DNA. The CDR3 totals 14 residues. CDR1 is SGHRS, CDR2 YFSETQ, per germline. CDR3: CASSLEAGVAEQYF.